This record looks at one T cell receptor beta chain sequence and its context. The antigen it binds to is not known. Base qualities are not recorded, but no much larger clone differs from it by a single base. This sample was included in a study of shared clonotypes between healthy human individuals (dated by TCRdb to about 2020). In the study overall: The cohort included three men and a couple of women between 18 and 49 years of age. The study deeply sequenced blood TCR repertoires of five healthy adults to estimate repertoire size and the extent of clonotype sharing between individuals. For each donor, CD4 naive and CD4 memory were each run on three plates, CD8 naive on two plates, and CD8 memory on one plate. Leukapheresis yielded between about 0.94 and 9 billion PBMCs per donor. To increase sequencing depth and limit assay-specific biases, different laboratories used diverse techniques to prepare libraries and sequence TCR repertoires.

Using the deep immunoSEQ assay, TCR CDR3 regions were amplified from genomic DNA by multiplex PCR. For each cell subset, the extracted genomic DNA was distributed evenly across all wells of several immunoSEQ 96-well plates, and each plate served as one replicate. For sorted subsets, each replicate PCR was loaded with roughly 200 ng genomic DNA, equivalent to 30,000 to 35,000 T cell genomes. Purified libraries were quantified with a Qubit 3.0 fluorometer, sized on a Bioanalyzer 2100, and re-quantified with the KAPA Library Quantification kit. A separate single-read 150-cycle Illumina NextSeq 550 flow cell was used to sequence each immunoSEQ 96-well plate. The authors' analysis ran thus. Because the immunoSEQ output held only junctional sequences and lacked quality scores, the filtering could not match the filtering applied to full-length reads. To assign V/J genes and CDR3, sequences were annotated using PyIR, a Python wrapper for IgBLAST v1.9, with IMGT germline references. Reads with weak V/J assignments (E-value above 1e-6), missing CDR3, stop codons, out-of-frame junctions, or ambiguous translated residues were removed. V3J clonotypes were defined by identical inferred V gene, J gene, and CDR3 amino acid sequence. The percentage overlap between two repertoires was calculated by dividing the number of shared unique clonotypes by the size of the smaller repertoire. Three approaches were used to assess repertoire richness: RTK rarefaction, the Chao1 estimator, and Recon v2.1 estimates of unobserved clonotypes. For all TCRbeta clonotypes obtained by the gDNA method from a few donors, generation probabilities were computed with OLGA. TCRdb mirrors the immuneACCESS table, restricted to in-frame sequences. Some clones are absent from its copies; in checked studies, under half trace to an unresolved V gene, and the reason for the others is unknown. V, J and clone size derive from that table, while D and trimming were established from the DNA sequence. This sample gives some 2,100,000 clones in total; just over 90% of them show up just once. The top ten clonotypes cover roughly 1.8% of the sample.

CD8 naive samples were obtained by positive selection for CCR7 among CD45RO-negative cells, yielding a CD45RA+CCR7+ population from which TemRA cells were excluded. Donors were healthy HIV-negative adults with no recently reported acute infections or vaccinations. Only Caucasian adults living in Nashville, Tennessee, USA were represented among the donors. Blood was obtained by leukapheresis, after which PBMCs were separated by Ficoll-Histopaque density gradient centrifugation and cryopreserved in liquid nitrogen vapor phase. Analytical flow cytometry was used to check the purity and quantity of every magnetically sorted T cell population. From each sorted fraction, genomic DNA was isolated and quantified by UV absorbance on a Nanodrop 2000c. Overall study outcomes, separate from this receptor: Pairwise subsampling indicated that sequencing depth was expected to affect the degree of clonotype sharing among donors. Sharing across a few donors was observed for approximately 5% of naive CD4, 3% to 4% of naive CD8, over 2% of memory CD4, and 0.4% of memory CD8 clonotypes. The small number of donors limited the genetic and exposure-history diversity represented. Only blood was sampled, and tissue TCR repertoires likely differ from those in blood. Rarefaction of sorted-subset datasets indicated incomplete sequencing despite the large sequencing depth. Naive subsets generally had larger estimated clonotype richness than memory subsets. Compared with non-shared clonotypes, the clonotypes found in all four sorted-subset donors had higher generation probabilities.

As encoded in the germline V gene, CDR1 is SGHVS while CDR2 is FQNEAQ. Compared with germline, V lacks 2 bases and J lacks 3 bases; bases without a gene match: 6. The CDR3 covers 15 residues, taking in both the cysteine and the phenylalanine. The kept DNA is CDR3 alone, 45 bases in frame from the first base. The TCR sequence derives from a man younger than 35 in good health. Some clones in this sample may be carry-over from other donors' samples. The V gene is TRBV7-8 and the J gene is TRBJ2-5; the central 7 bases match TRBD1. Sequencing was done on a sample of naive CD8+ T cells from PBMCs. The cell subset or site label for this specimen denotes: CD45RA+CCR7+. The CDR3 loop reads CASSLSGGQEETQYF. The nucleotides read TGTGCCAGCAGCTTATCGGGTGGACAGGAAGAGACCCAGTACTTC.